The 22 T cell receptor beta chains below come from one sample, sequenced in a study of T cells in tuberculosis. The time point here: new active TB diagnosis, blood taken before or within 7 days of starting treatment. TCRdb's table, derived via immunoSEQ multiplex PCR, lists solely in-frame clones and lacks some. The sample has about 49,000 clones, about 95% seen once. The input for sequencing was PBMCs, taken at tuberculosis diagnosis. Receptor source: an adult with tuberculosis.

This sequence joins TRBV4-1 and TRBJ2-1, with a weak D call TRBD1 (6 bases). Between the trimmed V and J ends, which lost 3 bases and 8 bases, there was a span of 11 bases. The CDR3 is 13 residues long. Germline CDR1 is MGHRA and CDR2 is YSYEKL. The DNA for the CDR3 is TGCGCCAGCAGCCACCTACAGGGCTATGAGCAGTTCTTC. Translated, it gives CASSHLQGYEQFF.

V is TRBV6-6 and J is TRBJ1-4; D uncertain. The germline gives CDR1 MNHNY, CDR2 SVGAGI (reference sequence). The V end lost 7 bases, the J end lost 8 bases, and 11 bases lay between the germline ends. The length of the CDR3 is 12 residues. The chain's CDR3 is CASTPTVEKLFF. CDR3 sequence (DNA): TGTGCCAGCACCCCTACGGTGGAAAAACTGTTTTTT.

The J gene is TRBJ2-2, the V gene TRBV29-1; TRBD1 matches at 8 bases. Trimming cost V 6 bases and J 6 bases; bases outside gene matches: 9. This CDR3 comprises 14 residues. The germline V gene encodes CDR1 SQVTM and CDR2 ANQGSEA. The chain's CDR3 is CSVAGTGASGELFF. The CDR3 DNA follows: TGCAGCGTCGCCGGGACAGGAGCGTCCGGGGAGCTGTTTTTT.

The CDR3 DNA reads as TGTGCCAGCAGCCCGGAAAGACAGGGGATGAGCAATCAGCCCCAGCATTTT. Amino acid sequence: CASSPERQGMSNQPQHF. This chain joins TRBV5-5 and TRBJ1-5; 8 bases are a match to TRBD1. Germline CDR1 is SGHKS and CDR2 is YYEKEE (reference sequence). This CDR3 has 17 residues. Trimming cost V 4 bases and J 1 base; bases outside gene matches: 10.

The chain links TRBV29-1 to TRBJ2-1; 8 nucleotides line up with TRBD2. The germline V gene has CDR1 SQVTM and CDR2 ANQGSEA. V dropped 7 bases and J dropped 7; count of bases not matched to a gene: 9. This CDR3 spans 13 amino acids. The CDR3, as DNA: TGCAGCGGCAGACTAGCGACCGGGAATGAGCAGTTCTTC. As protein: CSGRLATGNEQFF.

CDR3 loop: CASSGGTSGKYEQYF. DNA of the CDR3: TGCGCCAGCAGTGGAGGGACTAGCGGGAAGTACGAGCAGTACTTC. The chain uses TRBV10-2 and TRBJ2-7, with TRBD2 identical over 13 bases. The CDR3 is 15 residues long. CDR1 WSHSY and CDR2 SAAADI come from the germline V gene. The V and J ends lost 4 bases and 4 bases, in that order; junction bases with no gene match: 4.

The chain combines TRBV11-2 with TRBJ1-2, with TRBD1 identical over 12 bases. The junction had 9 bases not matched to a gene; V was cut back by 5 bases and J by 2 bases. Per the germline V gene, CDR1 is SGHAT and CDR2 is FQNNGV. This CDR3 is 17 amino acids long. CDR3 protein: CASSAGTGGWMNYGYTF. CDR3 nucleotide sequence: TGTGCCAGCAGCGCAGGGACAGGGGGCTGGATGAACTATGGCTACACCTTC.

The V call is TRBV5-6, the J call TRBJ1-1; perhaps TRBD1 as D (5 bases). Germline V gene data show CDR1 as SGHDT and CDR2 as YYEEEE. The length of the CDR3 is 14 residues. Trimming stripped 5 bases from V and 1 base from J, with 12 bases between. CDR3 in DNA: TGTGCCAGCAGTCCCCAGGGATGGAACACTGAAGCTTTCTTT. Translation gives CASSPQGWNTEAFF.

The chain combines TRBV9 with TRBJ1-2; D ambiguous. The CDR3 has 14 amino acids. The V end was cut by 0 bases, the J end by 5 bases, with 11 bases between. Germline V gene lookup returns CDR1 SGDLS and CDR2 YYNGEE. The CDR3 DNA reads TGTGCCAGCAGCGTAGAGGCAGGAGGTTATGGCTACACCTTC. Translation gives CASSVEAGGYGYTF. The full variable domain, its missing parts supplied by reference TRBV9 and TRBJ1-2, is DSGVTQTPKHLITATGQRVTLRCSPRSGDLSVYWYQQSLDQGLQFLIQYYNGEERAKGNILERFSAQQFPDLHSELNLSSLELGDSALYFCASSVEAGGYGYTFGSGTRLTVV.

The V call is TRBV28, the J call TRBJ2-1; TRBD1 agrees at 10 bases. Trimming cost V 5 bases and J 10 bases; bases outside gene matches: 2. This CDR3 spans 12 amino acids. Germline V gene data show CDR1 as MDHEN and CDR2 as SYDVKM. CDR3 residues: CASSGQGDEQFF. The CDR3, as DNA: TGTGCCAGCAGTGGACAGGGGGACGAGCAGTTCTTC.

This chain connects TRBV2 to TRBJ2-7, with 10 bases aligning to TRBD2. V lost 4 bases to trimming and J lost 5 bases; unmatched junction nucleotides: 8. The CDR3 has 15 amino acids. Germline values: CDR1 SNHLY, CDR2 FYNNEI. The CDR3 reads CASSVRLAGEHEQYF. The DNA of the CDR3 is TGTGCCAGCAGTGTAAGGCTAGCGGGAGAACACGAGCAGTACTTC.

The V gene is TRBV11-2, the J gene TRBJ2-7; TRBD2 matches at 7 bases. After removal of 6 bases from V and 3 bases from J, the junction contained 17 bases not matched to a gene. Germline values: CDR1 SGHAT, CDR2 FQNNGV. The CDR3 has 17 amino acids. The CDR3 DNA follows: TGTGCCAGCAGTCCGCTTTGGCGGGGGAAGGAACACTACGAGCAGTACTTC. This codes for CASSPLWRGKEHYEQYF.

The CDR3, as DNA: TGTGCCAGCAGCTTGACTAGCGGGAGGGGTGAGCAGTTCTTC. It is translated as CASSLTSGRGEQFF. The gene calls are TRBV11-3 and TRBJ2-1; 14 bases match TRBD2. Unmatched junction bases numbered 1, after V lost 3 bases and J lost 9 bases. The CDR3 sequence is 14 residues long. Germline values: CDR1 SGHNT, CDR2 YENEEA.

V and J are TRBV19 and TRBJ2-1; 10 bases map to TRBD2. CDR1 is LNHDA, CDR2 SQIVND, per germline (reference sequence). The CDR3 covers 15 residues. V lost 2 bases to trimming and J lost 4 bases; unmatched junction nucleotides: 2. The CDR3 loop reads CASSIRTSGYNEQFF. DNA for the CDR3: TGTGCCAGTAGTATACGGACTAGCGGTTACAATGAGCAGTTCTTC.

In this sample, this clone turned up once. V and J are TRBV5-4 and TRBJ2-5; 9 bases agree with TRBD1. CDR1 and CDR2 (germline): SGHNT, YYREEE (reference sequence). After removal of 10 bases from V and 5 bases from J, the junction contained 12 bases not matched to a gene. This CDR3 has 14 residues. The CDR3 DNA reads TGTGCCTGGAACCGGGACAGGGTTTCGGAGACCCAGTACTTC. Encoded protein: CAWNRDRVSETQYF.

Here the CDR3 DNA reads TGTGCCAGCAGCTTAACCGGGACAGGGCCCAGGGAGCAGTACTTC. Its translation is CASSLTGTGPREQYF. V usage is TRBV7-2 and J usage is TRBJ2-7, with 9 bases that match TRBD1. V lost 2 bases and J lost 7; bases outside the gene matches: 9. Germline CDR1 is SGHTA and CDR2 is FQGNSA. The CDR3 sequence is 15 residues long.

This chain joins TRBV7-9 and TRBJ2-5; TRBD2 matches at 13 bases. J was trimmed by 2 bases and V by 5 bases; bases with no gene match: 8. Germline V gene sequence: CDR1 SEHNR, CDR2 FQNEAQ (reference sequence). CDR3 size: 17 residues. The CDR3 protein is CASSPRGTSGIQETQYF. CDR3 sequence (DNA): TGTGCCAGCAGCCCTAGGGGGACTAGCGGGATTCAAGAGACCCAGTACTTC. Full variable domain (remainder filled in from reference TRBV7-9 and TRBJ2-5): DTGVSQNPRHKITKRGQNVTFRCDPISEHNRLYWYRQTLGQGPEFLTYFQNEAQLEKSRLLSDRFSAERPKGSFSTLEIQRTEQGDSAMYLCASSPRGTSGIQETQYFGPGTRLLVL.

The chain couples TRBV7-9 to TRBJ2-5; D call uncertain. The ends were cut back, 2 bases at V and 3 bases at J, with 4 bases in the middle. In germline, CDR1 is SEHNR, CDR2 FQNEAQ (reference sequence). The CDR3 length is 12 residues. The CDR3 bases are TGTGCCAGCAGCTTATCAGAAGAGACCCAGTACTTC. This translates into CASSLSEETQYF. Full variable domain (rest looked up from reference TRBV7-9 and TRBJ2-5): DTGVSQNPRHKITKRGQNVTFRCDPISEHNRLYWYRQTLGQGPEFLTYFQNEAQLEKSRLLSDRFSAERPKGSFSTLEIQRTEQGDSAMYLCASSLSEETQYFGPGTRLLVL.

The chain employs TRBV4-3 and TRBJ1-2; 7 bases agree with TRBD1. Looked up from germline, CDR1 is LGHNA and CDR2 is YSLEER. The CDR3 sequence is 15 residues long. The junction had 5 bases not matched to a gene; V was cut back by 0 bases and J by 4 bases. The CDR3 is CASSQDYRGFYGYTF. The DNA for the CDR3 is TGCGCCAGCAGCCAAGACTACAGGGGATTCTATGGCTACACCTTC.

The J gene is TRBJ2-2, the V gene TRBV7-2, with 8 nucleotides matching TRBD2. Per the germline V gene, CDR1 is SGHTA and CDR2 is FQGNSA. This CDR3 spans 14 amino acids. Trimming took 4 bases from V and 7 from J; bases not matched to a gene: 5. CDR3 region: CASSYTSGGGELFF. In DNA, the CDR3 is TGTGCCAGCAGCTATACTAGCGGCGGCGGGGAGCTGTTTTTT.

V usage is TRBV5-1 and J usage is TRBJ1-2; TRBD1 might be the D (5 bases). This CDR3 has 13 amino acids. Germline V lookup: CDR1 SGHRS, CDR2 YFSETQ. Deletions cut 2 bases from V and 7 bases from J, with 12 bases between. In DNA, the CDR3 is TGCGCCAGCAGCTTCGGGGGGGAAGGTGGCTACACCTTC. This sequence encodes CASSFGGEGGYTF. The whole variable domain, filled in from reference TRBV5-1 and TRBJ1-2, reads KAGVTQTPRYLIKTRGQQVTLSCSPISGHRSVSWYQQTPGQGLQFLFEYFSETQRNKGNFPGRFSGRQFSNSRSEMNVSTLELGDSALYLCASSFGGEGGYTFGSGTRLTVV.

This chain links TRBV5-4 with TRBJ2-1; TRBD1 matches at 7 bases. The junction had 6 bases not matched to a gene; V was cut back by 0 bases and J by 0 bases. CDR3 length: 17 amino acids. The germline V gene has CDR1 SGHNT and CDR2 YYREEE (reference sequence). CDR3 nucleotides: TGTGCCAGCAGCTTGGGACAGGGAAGGGGCTCCTACAATGAGCAGTTCTTC. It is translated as CASSLGQGRGSYNEQFF.